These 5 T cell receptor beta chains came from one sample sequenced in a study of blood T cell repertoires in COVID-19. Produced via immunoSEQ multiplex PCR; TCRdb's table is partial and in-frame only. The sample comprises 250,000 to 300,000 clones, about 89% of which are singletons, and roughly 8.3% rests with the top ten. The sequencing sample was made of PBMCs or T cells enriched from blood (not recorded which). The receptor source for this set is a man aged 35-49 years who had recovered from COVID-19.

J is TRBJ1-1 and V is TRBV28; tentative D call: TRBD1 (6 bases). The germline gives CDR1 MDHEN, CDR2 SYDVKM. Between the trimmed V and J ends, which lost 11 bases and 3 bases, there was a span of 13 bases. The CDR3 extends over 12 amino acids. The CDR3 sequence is CASGAVDTEAFF. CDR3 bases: TGTGCCTCAGGGGCCGTGGACACTGAAGCTTTCTTT.

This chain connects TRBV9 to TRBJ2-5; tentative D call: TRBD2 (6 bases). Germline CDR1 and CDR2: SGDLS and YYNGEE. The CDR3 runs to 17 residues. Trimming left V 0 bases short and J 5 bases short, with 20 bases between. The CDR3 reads CASSVARTRAGGETQYF. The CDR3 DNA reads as TGTGCCAGCAGCGTAGCTCGAACGCGGGCTGGGGGGGAGACCCAGTACTTC.

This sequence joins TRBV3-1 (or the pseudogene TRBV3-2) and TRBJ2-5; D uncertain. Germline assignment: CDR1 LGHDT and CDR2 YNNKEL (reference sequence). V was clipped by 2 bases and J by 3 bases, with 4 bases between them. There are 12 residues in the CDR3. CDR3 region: CASSQPEETQYF. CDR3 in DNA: TGTGCCAGCAGCCAACCTGAAGAGACCCAGTACTTC.

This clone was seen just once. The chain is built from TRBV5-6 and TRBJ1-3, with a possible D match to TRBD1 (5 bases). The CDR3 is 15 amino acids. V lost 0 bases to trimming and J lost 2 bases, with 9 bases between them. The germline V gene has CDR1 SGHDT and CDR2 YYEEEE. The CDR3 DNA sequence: TGTGCCAGCAGCTTGGGGTTGGGGCCTGGAAACACCATATATTTT. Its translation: CASSLGLGPGNTIYF.

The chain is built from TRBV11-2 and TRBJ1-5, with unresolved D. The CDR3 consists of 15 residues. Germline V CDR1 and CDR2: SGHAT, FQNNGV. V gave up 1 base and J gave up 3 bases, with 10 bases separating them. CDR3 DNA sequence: TGTGCCAGCAGCTTAGGGGCAGTTACCAATCAGCCCCAGCATTTT. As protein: CASSLGAVTNQPQHF.